The clone carrying this T cell receptor (beta chain) was counted only a few times. Its target is not known. This record comes from a study of T cells after yellow fever vaccination. Study overall: SMART-Seq v4 Ultra Low Input prepared libraries from low-cell fractions.

The CDR3 spans 15 residues. Unmatched junction bases numbered 7, after V lost 5 bases and J lost 7 bases. Germline V gene lookup returns CDR1 SGHVS and CDR2 FQNEAQ. Broader study findings: Primary-vaccination clones mostly resurfaced post-booster (96% CD4, under 90% CD8). Sorted repertoires could include abundant contaminating clonotypes from bulk cells.

A process of 5'RACE template switching, which added a universal primer site and UMIs, was used to make TCR cDNA. TCRdb analysed the 5' RACE reads with MiXCR anew, one entry per CDR3 protein. The sample has hundreds of thousands of distinct CDR3 sequences, 21% seen once. The chain links TRBV7-8 to TRBJ2-3; 12 nucleotides agree with TRBD2. This TCR was sampled from a man between 18 and 35 years old who received the YFV17D yellow fever vaccine. This material consisted of PBMCs, taken more than 20 days after the first yellow fever vaccination. The CDR3 DNA reads TGTGCCAGCAGCGATCGCACTAGCGGGGGGAATACGCAGTATTTT. Translated, it gives CASSDRTSGGNTQYF.